The subject of this entry is one TCR beta chain. What it recognizes is unknown. The assay ran at deep level. Using immunoSEQ multiplex PCR, the repertoire was profiled, and TCRdb retains in-frame clones only, with some absent. The repertoire holds about 490,000 clones, with 79% as singletons. This specimen belongs to a study of shared clonotypes between healthy human individuals. Study-wide points: Apart from blood, nothing was sampled; tissue repertoires likely differ.

Healthy and HIV-negative, the adult donors had no recent acute infections or vaccinations. Nashville, Tennessee was home to all donors, each a Caucasian adult. This CDR3 is 15 amino acids long. Germline V lookup: CDR1 MNHNY, CDR2 SVGAGI (reference sequence). This rearrangement joins TRBV6-6 to TRBJ2-5, with D perhaps matching TRBD1 or TRBD2 (5 bases each). The end of the DNA aligns better with TRBJ2-7, so the J call may be wrong. The receptor comes from a woman aged 40 to 49 in good health. Some clones in this sample may be carry-over from other donors' samples. The material sequenced was PBMCs. The CDR3 DNA is TGTGCCAGCAGTTTTGGGACGCCAAGCTCCTACGAGCAGTACTTC. Encoded protein: CASSFGTPSSYEQYF.